The next 13 T cell receptor beta chains were all read from a single sample in a study of blood T cell repertoires in COVID-19. Sequencing used immunoSEQ multiplex PCR; TCRdb keeps in-frame clones, though not all of them. The table lists roughly 150,000 clones, around 82% of them singletons. Sequences were obtained from peripheral blood. Receptors originate from a man between 60 and 75 years old with acute or convalescent COVID-19.

This clone was seen only a few times. The chain has TRBV14 and TRBJ2-2, with a weak D call TRBD2 (5 bases). The V end lost 5 bases, the J end lost 5 bases, and 6 bases lay between the germline ends. Germline V gives CDR1 SGHDN, CDR2 FVKESK. The CDR3 runs to 12 residues. CDR3: CASSRRTGELFF. The DNA for the CDR3 is TGTGCCAGCAGCAGGAGGACCGGGGAGCTGTTTTTT.

This clone was seen only a few times. This chain joins TRBV4-1 and TRBJ2-7, with 11 bases fitting TRBD2. CDR3 length: 16 residues. After removal of 4 bases from V and 6 bases from J, the junction contained 11 bases not matched to a gene. Germline CDR1 MGHRA, CDR2 YSYEKL. The CDR3 bases are TGCGCCAGCAGCCGAGACCCACTAGCGGGGGCTCGCGAGCAGTACTTC. Translating it yields CASSRDPLAGAREQYF.

The rearrangement joins TRBV19 to TRBJ1-2; 8 nucleotides match TRBD1. The CDR3 is 14 residues long. Germline V gene data show CDR1 as LNHDA and CDR2 as SQIVND (reference sequence). V lost 1 base and J lost 7; bases outside the gene matches: 5. The CDR3 DNA reads as TGTGCCAGTAGTATAGGGACAGGGTCTGTTGGCTACACCTTC. Encoded protein: CASSIGTGSVGYTF.

The chain couples TRBV28 to TRBJ1-3; D might be TRBD1 (5 bases). Trimming cost V 3 bases and J 0 bases, with 9 bases left between them. Looked up from germline, CDR1 is MDHEN and CDR2 is SYDVKM. The CDR3 is made up of 15 amino acids. For the CDR3, the DNA is TGTGCCAGCAGTTTTCAGGGCAGCTCTGGAAACACCATATATTTT. Its protein product is CASSFQGSSGNTIYF.

The chain couples TRBV5-6 to TRBJ1-5; maybe TRBD1 (6 bases). There are 15 residues in the CDR3. In germline, CDR1 is SGHDT, CDR2 YYEEEE. With 4 bases removed from V and 3 bases from J, the gap between germline ends came to 14 bases. This chain's CDR3 is CASSLSGVYNQPQHF. The CDR3 DNA follows: TGTGCCAGCAGCCTATCAGGGGTATACAATCAGCCCCAGCATTTT.

J is TRBJ2-5 and V is TRBV6-5; 7 positions match TRBD1. The CDR3 extends over 14 amino acids. The trim removed 6 bases at V and 7 bases at J, leaving 11 bases unmatched. Germline CDR1 is MNHEY and CDR2 is SVGAGI. CDR3 in DNA: TGTGCCAGCAGCTGGGACAGCAAATTTGGGACCCAGTACTTC. Translated: CASSWDSKFGTQYF.

This rearrangement joins TRBV5-6 to TRBJ2-7, with 14 bases fitting TRBD2. Unmatched junction bases numbered 5, after V lost 3 bases and J lost 9 bases. The CDR3 runs to 14 residues. Germline V gives CDR1 SGHDT, CDR2 YYEEEE. The chain's CDR3 is CASSSGLAGAGQYF. For the CDR3, the DNA is TGTGCCAGCAGCTCGGGACTAGCGGGAGCCGGGCAGTACTTC.

The rearrangement joins TRBV6-5 to TRBJ1-3; 7 bases are shared with TRBD1. The CDR3 consists of 14 residues. The V segment lost 6 bases and the J segment 0 bases; nucleotides outside the gene matches: 2. The germline V gene encodes CDR1 MNHEY and CDR2 SVGAGI. The CDR3 nucleotides are TGTGCCAGCAGCCCAGGGGGCTCTGGAAACACCATATATTTT. Translated, it gives CASSPGGSGNTIYF.

The gene calls are TRBV9 and TRBJ2-3; 8 bases agree with TRBD2. Germline loops: CDR1 SGDLS, CDR2 YYNGEE. J was trimmed by 0 bases and V by 4 bases; bases with no gene match: 10. The CDR3 has 17 residues. This CDR3 reads CASSPRGGSGSTDTQYF. CDR3 DNA: TGTGCCAGCAGCCCTCGGGGGGGTAGCGGGAGCACAGATACGCAGTATTTT.

The rearrangement links TRBV6-5 to TRBJ2-2; 14 bases map to TRBD2. With 2 bases clipped from V and 7 bases from J, the junction kept 3 bases outside the gene matches. Looked up from germline, CDR1 is MNHEY and CDR2 is SVGAGI. The CDR3 consists of 16 residues. CDR3 sequence: CASSYTTSGRDGELFF. DNA of the CDR3: TGTGCCAGCAGTTACACGACTAGCGGGAGGGACGGGGAGCTGTTTTTT.

This clone was detected a few times. The chain has TRBV5-1 and TRBJ2-7; 8 positions agree with TRBD2. The germline CDR1 and CDR2 sequences are SGHRS and YFSETQ. Germline trimming cut 3 bases from V and 0 bases from J; bases unmatched to any gene: 5. The CDR3 totals 15 residues. CDR3 residues: CASSSLAGSSYEQYF. The CDR3 bases are TGCGCCAGCAGCTCCCTAGCGGGTAGCTCCTACGAGCAGTACTTC.

The J gene is TRBJ2-2, the V gene TRBV3-1 (or the pseudogene TRBV3-2); D remains ambiguous. This CDR3 has 14 residues. Trimming pared 1 base from V and 3 bases from J, leaving 6 bases between. Germline lookup yields CDR1 LGHDT and CDR2 YNNKEL (reference sequence). CDR3 protein: CASSQGSYTGELFF. The DNA of the CDR3 is TGTGCCAGCAGCCAAGGGAGCTACACCGGGGAGCTGTTTTTT.

The chain joins TRBV19 to TRBJ2-5, with a weak D call TRBD2 (6 bases). V was shortened by 3 bases and J by 2 bases, with 7 bases between the two germline ends. Germline-derived CDR1 and CDR2 are LNHDA and SQIVND (reference sequence). This CDR3 has 13 residues. The CDR3 DNA is TGTGCCAGTAGTATGGGGGGTCAAGAGACCCAGTACTTC. This sequence encodes CASSMGGQETQYF.